Presented here are 21 T cell receptor beta chains from one specimen sequenced in a study of identical twins' blood T cells. Via MiXCR, TCRdb re-called the 5' RACE reads, giving one row per CDR3 protein. Of roughly 340,000 distinct CDR3 sequences in the sample, about 28% were seen once. Source material: PBMCs. The source is a woman between 18 and 55 years old in good health.

This clonotype was found a few times. The chain has TRBV28 and TRBJ1-4; D perhaps matches TRBD1 (5 bases). Per the germline V gene, CDR1 is MDHEN and CDR2 is SYDVKM. The CDR3 sequence is 14 residues long. Trimming shortened V by 5 bases and J by 4 bases, and 11 bases separated the two germline ends. The CDR3 DNA is TGTGCCAGCAGTGAGGGACGGCGTAATGAAAAACTGTTTTTT. It specifies CASSEGRRNEKLFF.

This clonotype was found a few times. This chain links TRBV27 with TRBJ1-5; D not certain. This CDR3 has 12 residues. Germline V gene sequence: CDR1 MNHEY, CDR2 SMNVEV (reference sequence). V shed 5 bases and J shed 6 bases, with 8 bases lying between them. CDR3 nucleotides: TGTGCCAGCAGTACCTCGGGTCAGCCCCAGCATTTT. It yields the protein CASSTSGQPQHF.

The chain is built from TRBV20-1 and TRBJ2-7, with 10 bases aligning to TRBD2. The length of the CDR3 is 15 residues. J gave up 5 bases and V 6 bases, and 13 bases lay outside the gene matches. The germline gives CDR1 DFQATT, CDR2 SNEGSKA (reference sequence). The CDR3 sequence: CSAFSPSGGWNEQYF. The DNA of the CDR3 is TGCAGTGCCTTCAGTCCTAGCGGGGGTTGGAACGAGCAGTACTTC.

The V gene is TRBV6-1, the J gene TRBJ2-5; the D call may be TRBD1 or TRBD2 (6 bases each). Trimming removed 0 bases at V and 8 bases at J, with 16 bases between. The V gene's germline CDR1 is MNHNS and CDR2 SASEGT. The CDR3 is 15 amino acids. The CDR3 loop is CASSEALTGRNTQYF. The CDR3 DNA sequence: TGTGCCAGCAGTGAAGCGCTAACAGGGAGGAATACCCAGTACTTC.

Only a few counts were recorded for this clonotype. This chain links TRBV3-1 with TRBJ2-7, with 7 bases that match TRBD2. This CDR3 comprises 21 residues. CDR1 is LGHDT, CDR2 YNNKEL, per germline (reference sequence). Trimming took 0 bases from V and 2 from J; bases not matched to a gene: 22. The CDR3, as DNA: TGTGCCAGCAGCCAAGATACCCGCGGCCTAGCGGCTTACTATAGAACCTACGAGCAGTACTTC. The encoded protein is CASSQDTRGLAAYYRTYEQYF.

This clonotype was observed a handful of times. This sequence joins TRBV12-3 or TRBV12-4 and TRBJ2-3; D is ambiguous. This CDR3 has 14 amino acids. Trimming removed 3 bases from V and 5 bases from J, with 12 bases in between. CDR3 bases: TGTGCCAGCAGTTTCCAGCTCTTAAGAGATACGCAGTATTTT. It yields the protein CASSFQLLRDTQYF.

The chain links TRBV19 to TRBJ1-4; unclear D gene. With 5 bases removed from V and 10 bases from J, the gap between germline ends came to 11 bases. From germline, CDR1 is LNHDA and CDR2 SQIVND (reference sequence). CDR3 size: 12 residues. The CDR3 DNA reads TGTGCCAGTAGTTCAGGTTTTGGAAAACTGTTTTTT. Residues: CASSSGFGKLFF.

The chain couples TRBV7-7 to TRBJ2-7; D ambiguous. The CDR3 length is 13 residues. Trimming took off 2 bases at V and 5 bases at J, with 10 bases between the two ends. Germline V gene lookup returns CDR1 SSHAT and CDR2 FNYEAQ (reference sequence). The CDR3 DNA is TGTGCCAGCAGCTTAAACGCCGGAGACGAGCAGTACTTC. Translation: CASSLNAGDEQYF.

Remarks on this clonotype: One end of the junction varies from germline; a read error may be responsible. The genes are TRBV29-1 and TRBJ2-1; D may correspond to TRBD1 or TRBD2 (5 bases each). This CDR3 comprises 14 residues. Germline CDR1 is SQVTM and CDR2 is ANQGSEA. The CDR3 spells CSVEGARAYNEQFF. The CDR3 nucleotides read TGCAGCGTCGAAGGGGCGAGGGCTTACAATGAGCAGTTCTTC.

The chain is built from TRBV5-1 and TRBJ1-1; D is perhaps TRBD1 (6 bases). V was shortened by 3 bases and J by 1 base, with 13 bases between the two germline ends. The CDR3 is made up of 15 amino acids. Germline CDR1 reads SGHRS; CDR2 reads YFSETQ. CDR3 amino acids: CASSSRDNSNTEAFF. For the CDR3, the DNA is TGCGCCAGCAGCTCCCGGGACAACTCGAACACTGAAGCTTTCTTT.

The chain couples TRBV6-5 to TRBJ1-6, with D perhaps matching TRBD1 (5 bases). Germline lookup yields CDR1 MNHEY and CDR2 SVGAGI. Trimming left V 0 bases short and J 10 bases short, with 19 bases between. The CDR3 is 17 amino acids. CDR3 DNA: TGTGCCAGCAGTTACTCGCGGGGGGAACGTAATAGATCACCCCTCCACTTT. It codes for CASSYSRGERNRSPLHF.

For this clonotype: Since a much larger clone is just one base distant, this may be a read error. The conserved phenylalanine or tryptophan normally closing the CDR3 is absent here, so this likely arose from a read error. It is unclear where the CDR3 begins or ends on the DNA, so no DNA is shown, and the CDR3 is as TCRdb lists it. The chain has TRBV21-1 and TRBJ1-2. TRBV21-1 represents a pseudogene. The CDR3 contains 13 residues when both ends are counted. The CDR3 loop is CASSINGNYGYTL.

The table lists this clonotype with a few counts. V and J are TRBV4-3 and TRBJ1-1, with D hard to call. V gave up 1 base and J gave up 12 bases, with 18 bases separating them. The germline V gene encodes CDR1 LGHNA and CDR2 YSLEER. The CDR3 runs to 14 residues. CDR3 in DNA: TGCGCCAGCAGCCAAGTGTTGCATGGACTTCACCCTTTCTTT. It codes for CASSQVLHGLHPFF.

The chain couples TRBV20-1 to TRBJ2-3, with 8 bases fitting TRBD2. The CDR3 runs 14 residues. Germline loops: CDR1 DFQATT, CDR2 SNEGSKA (reference sequence). Trimming at V came to 3 bases and at J to 1 base, leaving 3 bases not matched to a gene. In DNA, the CDR3 is TGCAGTGCTAGTGAGACTAGCGGCACAGATACGCAGTATTTT. This translates into CSASETSGTDTQYF.

Many counts were recorded for this clonotype. V and J are TRBV11-2 and TRBJ2-1, with TRBD1 identical over 7 bases. V dropped 0 bases and J dropped 8; count of bases not matched to a gene: 4. The CDR3 totals 14 residues. CDR1 is SGHAT, CDR2 FQNNGV, per germline. The CDR3 reads CASSLEDRVDEQFF. The CDR3 DNA sequence: TGTGCCAGCAGCTTAGAAGACAGGGTGGATGAGCAGTTCTTC.

This clonotype was seen only a few times. This chain links TRBV20-1 with TRBJ1-1; the D is unclear. This CDR3 has 14 residues. Trimming took off 0 bases at V and 0 bases at J, with 8 bases between the two ends. The germline gives CDR1 DFQATT, CDR2 SNEGSKA (reference sequence). CDR3 protein: CSARDSKVNTEAFF. The CDR3 nucleotides are TGCAGTGCTAGAGATTCCAAAGTGAACACTGAAGCTTTCTTT.

On this clonotype: Its ends do not fully match the called genes, so a read error is possible. The chain recombines TRBV13 with TRBJ2-2; maybe TRBD2 (5 bases). This CDR3 comprises 16 residues. CDR1 PRHDT and CDR2 FYEKMQ come from the germline V gene (reference sequence). The CDR3 nucleotides are TGTGCCAGCAGCTTAGTTTTGACCGTGAACACCGGGGAGCAGTTTTTT. It translates to CASSLVLTVNTGEQFF.

The rearrangement uses TRBV2 and TRBJ1-2, with 7 bases matching TRBD1. The CDR3 spans 14 residues. Germline CDR1 is SNHLY and CDR2 is FYNNEI. J lost 3 bases, V lost 11 bases, and 12 bases had no gene match. CDR3: CASKQEGQYYGYTF. The CDR3 DNA reads TGTGCCTCAAAGCAAGAGGGACAGTACTATGGCTACACCTTC.

This clonotype was seen a handful of times. This chain uses TRBV19 with TRBJ1-2; 7 bases map to TRBD1. The CDR3 sequence is 17 residues long. Trimming cost V 5 bases and J 2 bases; bases outside gene matches: 14. Germline V gene lookup returns CDR1 LNHDA and CDR2 SQIVND (reference sequence). The CDR3 bases are TGTGCCAGTAGTCGACAGACCACCGGGACAGTAAACTATGGCTACACCTTC. It is translated as CASSRQTTGTVNYGYTF.

This clonotype occurred many times. The V gene is TRBV20-1, the J gene TRBJ2-3; 7 positions agree with TRBD2. This CDR3 contains 14 residues. V lost 0 bases, J lost 5 bases, and 5 bases stayed unmatched. CDR1 and CDR2 (germline): DFQATT, SNEGSKA (reference sequence). The CDR3 DNA is TGCAGTGCTAGAGATGGGTCTAGCGGAGATACGCAGTATTTT. It is translated as CSARDGSSGDTQYF.

This chain links TRBV11-2 with TRBJ1-1; D remains unclear. This CDR3 is built from 14 residues. Germline loops: CDR1 SGHAT, CDR2 FQNNGV. The V and J ends lost 3 bases and 0 bases respectively, with 8 bases between them. The CDR3 loop is CASSFIPLNTEAFF. CDR3 coding DNA: TGTGCCAGCAGCTTCATACCGCTGAACACTGAAGCTTTCTTT.